This TCR beta chain was identified in a study of blood T cell repertoires in COVID-19. The authors' processing: Researchers report that nucleated cell counts were estimated from reference gene primer amplification. The method was immunoSEQ multiplex PCR; TCRdb's version includes in-frame clones alone and lacks a portion of them. D and trimming were read from the DNA, whereas the V and J calls and clone size are those reported in that table. The data contain 91,000 or so clones, 80% to 95% of them singletons. This clone was seen just once. This CDR3 has 13 residues. Trimming pared 3 bases from V and 5 bases from J, leaving 8 bases between. The V gene's germline CDR1 is SGHDN and CDR2 FVKESK.

The rearrangement uses TRBV14 and TRBJ2-1; D not certain. The sequenced material came from peripheral blood. The sequence was collected from a woman between 50 and 59 years old in a cohort sampled during active COVID-19. The CDR3 coding sequence is TGTGCCAGCAGCCAGTTCAGGAACAATGAGCAGTTCTTC. It translates to CASSQFRNNEQFF.